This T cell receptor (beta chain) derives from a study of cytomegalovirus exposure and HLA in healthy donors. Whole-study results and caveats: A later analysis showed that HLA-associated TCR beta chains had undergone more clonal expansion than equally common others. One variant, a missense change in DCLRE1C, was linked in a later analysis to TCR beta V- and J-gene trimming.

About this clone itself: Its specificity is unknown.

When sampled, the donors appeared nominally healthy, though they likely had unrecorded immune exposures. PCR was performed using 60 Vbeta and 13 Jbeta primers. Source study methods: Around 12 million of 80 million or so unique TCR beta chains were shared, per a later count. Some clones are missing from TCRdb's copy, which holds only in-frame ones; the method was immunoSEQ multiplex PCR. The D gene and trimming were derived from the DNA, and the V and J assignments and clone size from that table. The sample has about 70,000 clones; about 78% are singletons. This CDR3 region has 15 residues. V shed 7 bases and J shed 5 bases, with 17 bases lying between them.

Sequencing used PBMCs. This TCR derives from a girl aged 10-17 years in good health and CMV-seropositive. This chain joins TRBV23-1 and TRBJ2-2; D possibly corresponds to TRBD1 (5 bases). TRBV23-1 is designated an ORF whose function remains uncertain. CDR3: CASIRTREWTGELFF. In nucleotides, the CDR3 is TGCGCCAGCATCCGGACACGAGAATGGACCGGGGAGCTGTTTTTT.